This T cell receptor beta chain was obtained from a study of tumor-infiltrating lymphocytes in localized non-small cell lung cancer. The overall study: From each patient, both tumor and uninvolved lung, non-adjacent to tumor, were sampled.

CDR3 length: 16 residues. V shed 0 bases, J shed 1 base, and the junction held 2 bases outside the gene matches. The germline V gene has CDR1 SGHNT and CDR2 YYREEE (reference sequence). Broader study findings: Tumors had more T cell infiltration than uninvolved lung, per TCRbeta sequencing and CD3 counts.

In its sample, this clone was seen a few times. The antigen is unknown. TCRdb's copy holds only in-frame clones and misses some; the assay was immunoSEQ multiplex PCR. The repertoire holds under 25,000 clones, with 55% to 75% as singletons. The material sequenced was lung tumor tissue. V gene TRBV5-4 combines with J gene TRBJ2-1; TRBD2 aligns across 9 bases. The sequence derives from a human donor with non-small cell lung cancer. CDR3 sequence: CASSLERGASYNEQFF. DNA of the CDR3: TGTGCCAGCAGCTTGGAGCGGGGGGCTTCCTACAATGAGCAGTTCTTC.